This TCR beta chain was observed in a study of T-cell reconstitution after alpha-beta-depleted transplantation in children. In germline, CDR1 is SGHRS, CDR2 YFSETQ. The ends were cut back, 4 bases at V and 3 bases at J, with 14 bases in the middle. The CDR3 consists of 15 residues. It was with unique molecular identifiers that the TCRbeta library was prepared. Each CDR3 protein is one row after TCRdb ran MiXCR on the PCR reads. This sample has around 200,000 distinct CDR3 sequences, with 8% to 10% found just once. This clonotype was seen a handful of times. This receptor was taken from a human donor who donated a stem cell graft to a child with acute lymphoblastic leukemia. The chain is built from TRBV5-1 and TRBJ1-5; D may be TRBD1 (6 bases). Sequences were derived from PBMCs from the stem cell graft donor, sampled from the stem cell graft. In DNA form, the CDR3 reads TGCGCCAGCAGCCTTGAAGGGGGGCCCAATCAGCCCCAGCATTTT. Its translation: CASSLEGGPNQPQHF.